The clone carrying this T cell receptor beta chain was recorded once. Some clones are missing from TCRdb's copy, which holds only in-frame ones; the method was immunoSEQ multiplex PCR. The repertoire holds about 42,000 clones, with around 84% as singletons. This sample was included in a study of blood T cell repertoires in COVID-19. Study overall: The study drew acute and convalescent COVID-19 samples from the United States, Italy and Spain.

Trimming pared 3 bases from V and 1 base from J, leaving 12 bases between. The CDR3 length is 15 residues. CDR1 LNHDA and CDR2 SQIVND come from the germline V gene (reference sequence). This clonotype was sampled from a woman in her 70s in a cohort sampled during active COVID-19. Sample: peripheral blood. The rearrangement uses TRBV19 and TRBJ1-1; D unclear. CDR3 in amino acids: CASSISGLPNTEAFF. CDR3 DNA: TGTGCCAGTAGTATCTCTGGGCTCCCGAACACTGAAGCTTTCTTT.